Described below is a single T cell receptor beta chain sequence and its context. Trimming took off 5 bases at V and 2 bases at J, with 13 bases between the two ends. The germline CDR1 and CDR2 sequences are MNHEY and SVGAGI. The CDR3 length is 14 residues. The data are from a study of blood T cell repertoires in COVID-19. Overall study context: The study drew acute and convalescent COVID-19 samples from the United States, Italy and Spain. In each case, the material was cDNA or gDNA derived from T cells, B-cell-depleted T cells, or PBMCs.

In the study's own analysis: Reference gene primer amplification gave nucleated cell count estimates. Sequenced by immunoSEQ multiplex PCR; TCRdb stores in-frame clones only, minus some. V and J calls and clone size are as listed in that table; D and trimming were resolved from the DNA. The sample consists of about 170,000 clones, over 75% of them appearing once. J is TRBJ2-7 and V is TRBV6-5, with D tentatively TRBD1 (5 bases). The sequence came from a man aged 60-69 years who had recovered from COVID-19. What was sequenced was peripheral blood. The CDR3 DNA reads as TGTGCCAGCAGTCCAGACAGATTGCCCTACGAGCAGTACTTC. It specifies CASSPDRLPYEQYF.